This T cell receptor beta chain was identified during a study of cytomegalovirus exposure and HLA in healthy donors. Study background: Among several hundred genotyped donors, approximately 80% fell in the Caucasian-associated ancestry cluster.

Use of 60 Vbeta and 13 Jbeta primers characterized the PCR. TCRdb's table, derived via immunoSEQ multiplex PCR, lists solely in-frame clones and lacks some. Of roughly 150,000 clones in the sample, around three quarters were seen once. Comments on this clone: What it binds is unknown.

Study results and limitations: Productive rates of about 90% or about 30% were seen for most TCR beta V segments in an earlier analysis. Accurate predictions that matched the HLA-A and HLA-B alleles of most subjects were reportedly made from TCR beta sequences.

Germline V gene sequence: CDR1 KGHSH, CDR2 LQKENI. V lost 0 bases and J lost 6, with 14 bases in between. The CDR3 spans 15 residues. The chain combines TRBV18 with TRBJ1-2; D remains ambiguous. Sequencing was performed on PBMCs. This sequence was found in a woman aged 35 to 49 in good health and CMV-seronegative. CDR3 DNA sequence: TGTGCCAGCTCACCACCGTCGCGGGTTGACGATGGCTACACCTTC. Its protein is CASSPPSRVDDGYTF.